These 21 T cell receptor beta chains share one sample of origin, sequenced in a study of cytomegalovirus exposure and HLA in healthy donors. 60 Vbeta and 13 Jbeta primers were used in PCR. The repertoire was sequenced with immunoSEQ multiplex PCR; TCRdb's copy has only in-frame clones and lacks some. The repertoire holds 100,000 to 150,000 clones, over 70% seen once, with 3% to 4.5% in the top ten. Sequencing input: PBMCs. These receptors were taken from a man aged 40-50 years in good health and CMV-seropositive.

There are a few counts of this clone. The CDR3 bases are TGTGCCAGTAGTGCCGGGACTAGCGGGAGAGGGGAGACCCAGTACTTC. Translation gives CASSAGTSGRGETQYF. The chain carries TRBV19 and TRBJ2-5; 14 nucleotides align to TRBD2. Trimming removed 5 bases from V and 5 bases from J; junction bases left unmatched: 7. Germline CDR1 is LNHDA and CDR2 is SQIVND (reference sequence). The CDR3 covers 16 residues.

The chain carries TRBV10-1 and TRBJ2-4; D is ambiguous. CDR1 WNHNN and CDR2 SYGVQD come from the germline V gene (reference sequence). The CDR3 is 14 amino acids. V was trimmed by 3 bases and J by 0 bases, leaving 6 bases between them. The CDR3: CASSDLLAKNIQYF. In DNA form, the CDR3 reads TGCGCCAGCAGTGATTTACTAGCCAAAAACATTCAGTACTTC.

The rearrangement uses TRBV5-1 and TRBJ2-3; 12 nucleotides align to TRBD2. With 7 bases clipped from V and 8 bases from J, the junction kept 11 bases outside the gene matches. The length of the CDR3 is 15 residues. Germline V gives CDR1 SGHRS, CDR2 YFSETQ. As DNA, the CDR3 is TGCGCCAGCTCGACTAGCGGGGGTGAGGAGGGTACGCAGTATTTT. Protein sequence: CASSTSGGEEGTQYF.

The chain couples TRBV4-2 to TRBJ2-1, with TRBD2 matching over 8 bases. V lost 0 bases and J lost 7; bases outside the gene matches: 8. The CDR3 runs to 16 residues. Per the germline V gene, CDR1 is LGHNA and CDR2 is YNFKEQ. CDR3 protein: CASSQDTGGASNEQFF. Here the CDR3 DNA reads TGTGCCAGCAGCCAAGATACCGGGGGGGCGTCGAATGAGCAGTTCTTC.

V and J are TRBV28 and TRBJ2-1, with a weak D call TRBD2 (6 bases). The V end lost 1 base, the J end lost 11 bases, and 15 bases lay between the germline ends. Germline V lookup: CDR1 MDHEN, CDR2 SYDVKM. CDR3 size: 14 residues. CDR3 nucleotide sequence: TGTGCCAGCAGTTTATCCCCTAGCGTTACTAAGCAGTTCTTC. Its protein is CASSLSPSVTKQFF.

The CDR3 reads CASSTGTAYGYTF. The CDR3 DNA sequence: TGTGCCAGCAGCACCGGGACAGCCTATGGCTACACCTTC. V is TRBV5-5 and J is TRBJ1-2, with 7 bases fitting TRBD1. Losses at the gene ends were 4 bases for V and 4 bases for J; bases not matched to a gene: 4. This CDR3 contains 13 residues. In germline, CDR1 is SGHKS, CDR2 YYEKEE (reference sequence).

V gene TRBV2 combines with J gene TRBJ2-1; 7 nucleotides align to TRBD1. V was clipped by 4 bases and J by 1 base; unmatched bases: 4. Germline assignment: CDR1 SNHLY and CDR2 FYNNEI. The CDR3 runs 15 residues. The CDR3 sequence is CASSGDRGSYNEQFF. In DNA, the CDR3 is TGTGCCAGCAGTGGGGACAGAGGTTCCTACAATGAGCAGTTCTTC.

CDR3: CASSQVRTGTYEQYF. CDR3 in DNA: TGCGCCAGCAGCCAAGTTCGGACAGGGACCTACGAGCAGTACTTC. The chain links TRBV4-1 to TRBJ2-7; 8 bases are a match to TRBD1. The V gene's germline CDR1 is MGHRA and CDR2 YSYEKL. CDR3 length: 15 residues. V was pared by 1 base and J by 2 bases, with 4 bases of the junction left unmatched.

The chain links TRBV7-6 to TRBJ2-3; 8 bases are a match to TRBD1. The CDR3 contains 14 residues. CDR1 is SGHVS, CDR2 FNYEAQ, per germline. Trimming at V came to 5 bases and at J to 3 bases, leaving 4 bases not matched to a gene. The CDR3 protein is CASSGQGGTDTQYF. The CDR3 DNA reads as TGTGCCAGCAGCGGACAGGGTGGTACAGATACGCAGTATTTT.

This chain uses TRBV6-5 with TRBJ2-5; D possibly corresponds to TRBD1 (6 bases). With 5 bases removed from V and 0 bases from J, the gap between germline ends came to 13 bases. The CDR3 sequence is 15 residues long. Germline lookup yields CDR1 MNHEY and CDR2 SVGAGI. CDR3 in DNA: TGTGCCAGCAGTGCAACTCAGGGGAACCAAGAGACCCAGTACTTC. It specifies CASSATQGNQETQYF.

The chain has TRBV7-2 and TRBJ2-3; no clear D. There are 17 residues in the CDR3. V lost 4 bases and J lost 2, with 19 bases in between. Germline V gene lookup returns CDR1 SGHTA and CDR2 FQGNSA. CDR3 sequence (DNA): TGTGCCAGCAGCTCGTCCCTCCTAGGAACCTACACAGATACGCAGTATTTT. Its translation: CASSSSLLGTYTDTQYF.

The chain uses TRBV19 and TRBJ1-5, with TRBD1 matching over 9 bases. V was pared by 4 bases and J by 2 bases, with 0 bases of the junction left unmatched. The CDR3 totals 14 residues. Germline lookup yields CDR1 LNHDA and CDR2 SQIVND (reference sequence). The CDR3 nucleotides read TGTGCCAGTAGTAGGACAGGGGGCAATCAGCCCCAGCATTTT. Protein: CASSRTGGNQPQHF.

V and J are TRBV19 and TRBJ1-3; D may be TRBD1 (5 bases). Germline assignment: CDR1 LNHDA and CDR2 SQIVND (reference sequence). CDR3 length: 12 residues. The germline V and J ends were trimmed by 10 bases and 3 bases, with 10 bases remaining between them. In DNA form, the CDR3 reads TGTGCCACCGGACACCGTGGAAACACCATATATTTT. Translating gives CATGHRGNTIYF.

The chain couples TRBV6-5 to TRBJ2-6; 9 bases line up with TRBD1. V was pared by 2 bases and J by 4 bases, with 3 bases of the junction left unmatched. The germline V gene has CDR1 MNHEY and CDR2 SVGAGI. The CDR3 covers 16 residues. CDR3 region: CASSYQQGAGANVLTF. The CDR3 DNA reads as TGTGCCAGCAGTTACCAACAGGGGGCCGGGGCCAACGTCCTGACTTTC.

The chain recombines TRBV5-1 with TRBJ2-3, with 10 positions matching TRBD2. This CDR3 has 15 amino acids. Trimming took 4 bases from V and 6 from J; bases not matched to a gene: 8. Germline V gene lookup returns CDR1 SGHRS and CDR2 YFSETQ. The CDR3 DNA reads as TGCGCCAGCAGCGGGGGACTAGCGCAAAGGGATACGCAGTATTTT. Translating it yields CASSGGLAQRDTQYF.

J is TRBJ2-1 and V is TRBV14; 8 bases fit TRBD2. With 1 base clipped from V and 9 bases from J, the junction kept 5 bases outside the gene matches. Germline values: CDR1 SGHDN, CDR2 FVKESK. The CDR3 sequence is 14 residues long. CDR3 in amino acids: CASSQAGLGREQFF. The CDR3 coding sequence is TGTGCCAGCAGCCAAGCGGGACTAGGGCGTGAGCAGTTCTTC. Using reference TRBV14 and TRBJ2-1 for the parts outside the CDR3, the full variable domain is EAGVTQFPSHSVIEKGQTVTLRCDPISGHDNLYWYRRVMGKEIKFLLHFVKESKQDESGMPNNRFLAERTGGTYSTLKVQPAELEDSGVYFCASSQAGLGREQFFGPGTRLTVL.

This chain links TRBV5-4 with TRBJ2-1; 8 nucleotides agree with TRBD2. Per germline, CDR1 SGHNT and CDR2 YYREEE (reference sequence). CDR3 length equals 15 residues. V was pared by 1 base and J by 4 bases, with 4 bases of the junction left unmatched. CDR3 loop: CASSLRLARYNEQFF. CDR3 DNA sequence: TGTGCCAGCAGCTTGAGACTAGCGAGGTACAATGAGCAGTTCTTC.

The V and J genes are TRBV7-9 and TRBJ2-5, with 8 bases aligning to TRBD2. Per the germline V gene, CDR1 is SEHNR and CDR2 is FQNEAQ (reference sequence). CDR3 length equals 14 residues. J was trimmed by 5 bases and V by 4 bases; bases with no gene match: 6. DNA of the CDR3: TGTGCCAGCAGCTCATCGGGACTAGGGGAGACCCAGTACTTC. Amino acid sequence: CASSSSGLGETQYF.

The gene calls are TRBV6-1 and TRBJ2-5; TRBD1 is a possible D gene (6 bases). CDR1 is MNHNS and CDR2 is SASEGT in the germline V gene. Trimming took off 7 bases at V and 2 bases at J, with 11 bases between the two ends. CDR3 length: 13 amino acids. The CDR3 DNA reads TGTGCCAGCATTAAGGACAGACAAGAGACCCAGTACTTC. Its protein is CASIKDRQETQYF.

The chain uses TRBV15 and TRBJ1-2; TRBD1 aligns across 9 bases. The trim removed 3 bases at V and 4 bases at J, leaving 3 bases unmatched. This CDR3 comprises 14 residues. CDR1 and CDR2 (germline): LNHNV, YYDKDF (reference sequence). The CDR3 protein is CATSRTGGVYGYTF. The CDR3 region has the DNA TGTGCCACCAGCAGGACAGGGGGGGTCTATGGCTACACCTTC.

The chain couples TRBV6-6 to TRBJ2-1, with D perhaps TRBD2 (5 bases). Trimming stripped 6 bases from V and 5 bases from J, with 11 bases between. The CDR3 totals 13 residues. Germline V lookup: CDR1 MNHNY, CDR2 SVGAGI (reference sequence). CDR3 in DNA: TGTGCCAGCAGGGAGGTTTTGGACAATGAGCAGTTCTTC. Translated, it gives CASREVLDNEQFF.